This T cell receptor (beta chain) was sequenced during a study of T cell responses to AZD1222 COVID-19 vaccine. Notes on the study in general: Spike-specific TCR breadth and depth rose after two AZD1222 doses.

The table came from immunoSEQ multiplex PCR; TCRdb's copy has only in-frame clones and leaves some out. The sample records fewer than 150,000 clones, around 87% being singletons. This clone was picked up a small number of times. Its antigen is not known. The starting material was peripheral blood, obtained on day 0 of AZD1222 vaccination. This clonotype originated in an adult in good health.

CDR3 protein: CASSYTSGAVGEQYF. CDR3 nucleotides: TGTGCCAGCAGTTACACTAGCGGCGCGGTAGGCGAGCAGTACTTC. The gene calls are TRBV6-2 or TRBV6-3 and TRBJ2-7; 8 positions match TRBD2. The germline gives CDR1 MNHEY, CDR2 SVGEGT. The length of the CDR3 is 15 residues. With 2 bases clipped from V and 6 bases from J, the junction kept 9 bases outside the gene matches.